This T cell receptor (beta chain) was retrieved from a study of Ad26.COV2.S vaccination and SARS-CoV-2 variants. Study background: The donor was enrolled in the Ad26.COV2.S arm of the COV1001 trial. Dosing was one shot or two shots 56 days apart.

Details on this clone: Its target is not known.

The method was immunoSEQ multiplex PCR; TCRdb's version includes in-frame clones alone and lacks a portion of them. The sample yields fewer than 600,000 clones, roughly nine tenths seen once. This sample's treatment: roughly 19 received Ad26.COV2.S at low or high dose, single or two shots; about 5 received placebo; per-sample allocation not given. Sampling was performed 63 days after the first vaccine or placebo injection. Vaccine was an Ad26 vector expressing Wuhan-strain SARS-CoV-2 spike. Study-wide findings and caveats: The TCR breadth and depth analyses may have produced an underestimate of total T cell responses.

Germline V gives CDR1 SGHRS, CDR2 YFSETQ. This CDR3 has 14 residues. With 1 base removed from V and 0 bases from J, the gap between germline ends came to 5 bases. This chain connects TRBV5-1 to TRBJ1-3; no definite D call. The sample in question was peripheral blood, obtained in a trial of Ad26.COV2.S vaccine versus placebo. This TCR came from a person between 18 and 65 years old who received the Ad26.COV2.S COVID-19 vaccine or a placebo. CDR3 in amino acids: CASSLSVSGNTIYF. DNA of the CDR3: TGCGCCAGCAGCTTGTCTGTCTCTGGAAACACCATATATTTT.